The next 29 T cell receptor beta chains were all read from a single sample in a study of Tregs in tolerant kidney transplant recipients. Clones were read by immunoSEQ multiplex PCR, and TCRdb kept only the in-frame ones, dropping some. Here the sample spans roughly 70,000 clones, around 87% being singletons. The nonmyeloablative bone marrow transplants came from related graft donors, with transient mixed chimerism. This specimen consisted of CD4+ T cells from blood (PBMCs), obtained 6 months after the transplant. All receptors derive from a human patient who received a combined kidney and bone marrow transplant. Part of the T cell pool may stem from the graft donor.

Only one count was recorded for this clone. The rearrangement joins TRBV11-2 to TRBJ2-7; D perhaps matches TRBD2 (6 bases). Trimming took 6 bases from V and 7 from J, leaving 16 bases between them. The CDR3 loop spans 13 amino acids. Germline CDR1 and CDR2: SGHAT and FQNNGV. CDR3: CASRQTRETEQYF. The CDR3, as DNA: TGTGCCAGCAGACAAACGCGGGAAACAGAGCAGTACTTC.

The J gene is TRBJ2-1, the V gene TRBV7-9; 7 nucleotides align to TRBD2. This CDR3 comprises 18 residues. The V gene end was trimmed by 5 bases and the J gene end by 6 bases; junction bases not matched to a gene: 19. Germline V gene data show CDR1 as SEHNR and CDR2 as FQNEAQ (reference sequence). DNA of the CDR3: TGTGCCAGCAGCGCCCATTATATCTCCTTAGGGAGGGCCAATGAGCAGTTCTTC. This gives the protein CASSAHYISLGRANEQFF. The variable domain in full, completed from reference TRBV7-9 and TRBJ2-1, reads DTGVSQNPRHKITKRGQNVTFRCDPISEHNRLYWYRQTLGQGPEFLTYFQNEAQLEKSRLLSDRFSAERPKGSFSTLEIQRTEQGDSAMYLCASSAHYISLGRANEQFFGPGTRLTVL.

As regards this clone: A read error may produce the germline difference seen at one junction end. Other DNA sequences of this sample code for an identical CDR3. The DNA for the CDR3 is TGCGCCAGCAGCCCTCTCTCCGGGACAGGGATTTATTCCCCCCTCCACTTT. Amino acids: CASSPLSGTGIYSPLHF. The V call is TRBV4-1, the J call TRBJ1-6; 9 bases map to TRBD1. The CDR3 totals 17 residues. The germline gives CDR1 MGHRA, CDR2 YSYEKL.

The chain combines TRBV6-6 with TRBJ2-7; 8 bases match TRBD2. This CDR3 is built from 15 residues. The V segment lost 4 bases and the J segment 0 bases; nucleotides outside the gene matches: 5. CDR1 MNHNY and CDR2 SVGAGI come from the germline V gene (reference sequence). CDR3 sequence: CASSFLSGNSYEQYF. The CDR3 DNA sequence: TGTGCCAGCAGTTTCCTTAGCGGGAACTCCTACGAGCAGTACTTC.

The V and J genes are TRBV19 and TRBJ2-4; 8 nucleotides align to TRBD2. CDR1 is LNHDA, CDR2 SQIVND, per germline (reference sequence). Trimming removed 3 bases from V and 0 bases from J; junction bases left unmatched: 10. The CDR3 sequence is 18 residues long. CDR3 sequence reads: CASSIDRGGPLAKNIQYF. In DNA, the CDR3 is TGTGCCAGTAGTATCGATCGGGGGGGACCGTTAGCCAAAAACATTCAGTACTTC.

V and J are TRBV6-5 and TRBJ1-4, with a tentative D call TRBD1 (5 bases). The V end was cut by 6 bases, the J end by 7 bases, with 15 bases between. This CDR3 is 14 amino acids long. CDR1 is MNHEY and CDR2 is SVGAGI in the germline V gene. DNA of the CDR3: TGTGCCAGCAGCCCTACAGGAGTTTCTGAAAAACTGTTTTTT. It is translated as CASSPTGVSEKLFF.

J is TRBJ2-5 and V is TRBV2, with 8 bases fitting TRBD2. The CDR3 is made up of 15 amino acids. The germline CDR1 and CDR2 sequences are SNHLY and FYNNEI. V shed 8 bases and J 5 bases; nucleotides not matched to a gene: 13. The CDR3 loop is CASVRGGLVVETQYF. The CDR3 bases are TGTGCCAGCGTAAGGGGGGGACTAGTGGTGGAGACCCAGTACTTC.

J is TRBJ2-7 and V is TRBV9; 8 bases fit TRBD1. Germline lookup yields CDR1 SGDLS and CDR2 YYNGEE. The CDR3 has 15 residues. J was trimmed by 1 base and V by 0 bases; bases with no gene match: 3. CDR3 sequence (DNA): TGTGCCAGCAGCGTAGGACAGGGGATATCCTACGAGCAGTACTTC. It is translated as CASSVGQGISYEQYF.

The chain uses TRBV27 and TRBJ1-2, with 7 bases that match TRBD1. Germline V lookup: CDR1 MNHEY, CDR2 SMNVEV (reference sequence). V lost 7 bases and J lost 1; bases outside the gene matches: 21. The CDR3 is 19 residues long. CDR3 in amino acids: CASTSISDRLTLDNYGYTF. The CDR3 nucleotides are TGTGCCAGCACCTCTATCTCGGACAGGTTAACCTTAGATAACTATGGCTACACCTTC.

J is TRBJ1-3 and V is TRBV23-1; 7 positions match TRBD1. TRBV23-1 belongs to the ORF category, with a function that is uncertain. This CDR3 contains 15 residues. The V and J ends lost 4 bases and 4 bases, in that order; junction bases with no gene match: 7. This CDR3 reads CASSLDRVWGNTIYF. CDR3 DNA sequence: TGCGCCAGCAGTCTCGACAGGGTGTGGGGAAACACCATATATTTT.

This clone was counted a few times. The chain joins TRBV7-2 to TRBJ2-5, with 13 bases identical to TRBD2. This CDR3 is 16 amino acids long. Germline V gene sequence: CDR1 SGHTA, CDR2 FQGNSA. V dropped 2 bases and J dropped 5; count of bases not matched to a gene: 5. The CDR3 protein is CASSLRTSGGAETQYF. In DNA, the CDR3 is TGTGCCAGCAGCTTACGAACTAGCGGGGGGGCTGAGACCCAGTACTTC.

The chain links TRBV5-1 to TRBJ1-1; 7 nucleotides align to TRBD1. This CDR3 spans 16 amino acids. The germline gives CDR1 SGHRS, CDR2 YFSETQ. The trim removed 0 bases at V and 2 bases at J, leaving 7 bases unmatched. CDR3 bases: TGCGCCAGCAGCTTGGCGACAGGGCGGGCTAACACTGAAGCTTTCTTT. Its translation is CASSLATGRANTEAFF. The whole variable domain, remainder taken from reference TRBV5-1 and TRBJ1-1, is KAGVTQTPRYLIKTRGQQVTLSCSPISGHRSVSWYQQTPGQGLQFLFEYFSETQRNKGNFPGRFSGRQFSNSRSEMNVSTLELGDSALYLCASSLATGRANTEAFFGQGTRLTVV.

A few counts support this clone. The chain carries TRBV7-2 and TRBJ2-5; 9 nucleotides align to TRBD2. This CDR3 has 16 residues. With V trimmed by 1 base and J by 2 bases, 5 bases remained unmatched. The germline CDR1 and CDR2 sequences are SGHTA and FQGNSA. The DNA for the CDR3 is TGTGCCAGCAGCTTAGTCTCTAGCGGGATACAAGAGACCCAGTACTTC. Translated, it gives CASSLVSSGIQETQYF. The whole variable domain, remainder taken from reference TRBV7-2 and TRBJ2-5, is GAGVSQSPSNKVTEKGKDVELRCDPISGHTALYWYRQSLGQGLEFLIYFQGNSAPDKSGLPSDRFSAERTGGSVSTLTIQRTQQEDSAVYLCASSLVSSGIQETQYFGPGTRLLVL.

The rearrangement links TRBV5-1 to TRBJ2-2, with 8 bases aligning to TRBD1. Germline assignment: CDR1 SGHRS and CDR2 YFSETQ. CDR3 length: 16 amino acids. V lost 4 bases and J lost 0; bases outside the gene matches: 5. CDR3 region: CASSVGQVTNTGELFF. The CDR3 nucleotides read TGCGCCAGCAGCGTGGGACAGGTAACGAACACCGGGGAGCTGTTTTTT.

V and J are TRBV9 and TRBJ2-3; D call uncertain. The CDR3 is 14 amino acids. Trimming took off 4 bases at V and 1 base at J, with 10 bases between the two ends. Germline assignment: CDR1 SGDLS and CDR2 YYNGEE. CDR3 in DNA: TGTGCCAGCAGCTTTGACTGGGGCACAGATACGCAGTATTTT. Amino acids: CASSFDWGTDTQYF. Combining the CDR3 with reference TRBV9 and TRBJ2-3 gives the whole variable domain DSGVTQTPKHLITATGQRVTLRCSPRSGDLSVYWYQQSLDQGLQFLIQYYNGEERAKGNILERFSAQQFPDLHSELNLSSLELGDSALYFCASSFDWGTDTQYFGPGTRLTVL.

This chain uses TRBV21-1 with TRBJ2-6; no DNA check was done on the table's D call, TRBD1. TRBV21-1 is termed a pseudogene. The CDR3 runs to 21 residues. In DNA, the CDR3 is TGTGCCAGCATCTCAAATAGCAGGTTTAGGGACAGGGGCCCTGGGGCCAACGTCCTGACTTTC. It translates to CASISNSRFRDRGPGANVLTF.

V and J are TRBV13 and TRBJ2-1, with 8 bases identical to TRBD2. Germline loops: CDR1 PRHDT, CDR2 FYEKMQ (reference sequence). CDR3 length equals 13 residues. Trimming cost V 5 bases and J 8 bases; bases outside gene matches: 5. The CDR3 sequence is CASSLGGVYEQFF. Here the CDR3 DNA reads TGTGCCAGCAGCCTCGGGGGGGTGTATGAGCAGTTCTTC.

This clone appeared once. The rearrangement joins TRBV11-2 to TRBJ2-2, with D maybe TRBD1 (6 bases). The CDR3 length is 14 residues. In germline, CDR1 is SGHAT, CDR2 FQNNGV. The germline V and J ends were trimmed by 5 bases and 5 bases, with 12 bases remaining between them. The CDR3 nucleotides read TGTGCCAGCAGCACCGGGACACCAACCGGGGAGCTGTTTTTT. Encoded protein: CASSTGTPTGELFF.

The chain has TRBV10-3 and TRBJ2-7; D is perhaps TRBD2 (5 bases). The CDR3 extends over 12 amino acids. Germline V lookup: CDR1 ENHRY, CDR2 SYGVKD. The V end was cut by 6 bases, the J end by 0 bases, with 6 bases between. CDR3: CAISRDSYEQYF. Here the CDR3 DNA reads TGTGCCATCAGCCGGGACTCCTACGAGCAGTACTTC.

In this sample, this clone turned up a few times. The J gene is TRBJ1-3, the V gene TRBV7-2; unclear D gene. The V end lost 6 bases, the J end lost 0 bases, and 12 bases lay between the germline ends. The CDR3 has 15 residues. The germline CDR1 and CDR2 sequences are SGHTA and FQGNSA. The CDR3 coding sequence is TGTGCCAGCAGTCGCGCTCTGATCTCTGGAAACACCATATATTTT. It translates to CASSRALISGNTIYF.

The CDR3: CASSFLTGGSGDTQYF. CDR3 nucleotide sequence: TGTGCCAGCAGCTTCCTGACGGGAGGGTCGGGAGATACGCAGTATTTT. The chain is built from TRBV11-2 and TRBJ2-3, with 8 bases identical to TRBD2. J was trimmed by 5 bases and V by 3 bases; bases with no gene match: 10. Germline V gives CDR1 SGHAT, CDR2 FQNNGV. The CDR3 loop spans 16 amino acids. The whole variable domain, filled in from reference TRBV11-2 and TRBJ2-3, reads EAGVAQSPRYKIIEKRQSVAFWCNPISGHATLYWYQQILGQGPKLLIQFQNNGVVDDSQLPKDRFSAERLKGVDSTLKIQPAKLEDSAVYLCASSFLTGGSGDTQYFGPGTRLTVL.

This chain joins TRBV19 and TRBJ1-2, with 7 positions matching TRBD1. CDR1 LNHDA and CDR2 SQIVND come from the germline V gene (reference sequence). Trimming took 8 bases from V and 5 from J; bases not matched to a gene: 8. This CDR3 is built from 13 residues. CDR3 in amino acids: CASSRGPRYGYTF. The CDR3 nucleotides read TGTGCCAGTTCGAGGGGGCCCAGATATGGCTACACCTTC.

V and J are TRBV30 and TRBJ2-3; 9 positions agree with TRBD2. Germline V CDR1 and CDR2: GTSNPN, SVGIG (reference sequence). The CDR3 runs to 18 residues. Trimming at V came to 2 bases and at J to 0 bases, leaving 12 bases not matched to a gene. CDR3 nucleotides: TGTGCCTGGAGTCCTATGCTAGCGGGGTACACTAGCACAGATACGCAGTATTTT. This translates into CAWSPMLAGYTSTDTQYF.

This clone showed up just a few times. J is TRBJ1-3 and V is TRBV7-9; D might be TRBD1 (5 bases). Trimming took off 6 bases at V and 0 bases at J, with 9 bases between the two ends. The germline CDR1 and CDR2 sequences are SEHNR and FQNEAQ (reference sequence). CDR3 length equals 14 residues. CDR3 in DNA: TGTGCCAGCAGGCAGGGAGGCTCTGGAAACACCATATATTTT. This sequence encodes CASRQGGSGNTIYF.

This sequence joins TRBV7-2 and TRBJ1-3, with D maybe TRBD1 (5 bases). V was cut by 2 bases and J by 0 bases, with 14 bases left in between. Germline CDR1 SGHTA, CDR2 FQGNSA. The CDR3 loop spans 17 amino acids. CDR3 coding DNA: TGTGCCAGCAGCTTACTTAGGCAGGGATCCTCTGGAAACACCATATATTTT. Translating gives CASSLLRQGSSGNTIYF.

With respect to this clone: The junction differs from germline at one of its ends, possibly a read error. The sample contains more than one DNA sequence encoding this CDR3. The CDR3 coding sequence is TGCGCCAGCGGGGACAGGGAGAATTCCCCCCTCCACTTT. Translating it yields CASGDRENSPLHF. The chain joins TRBV4-1 to TRBJ1-6; 9 bases fit TRBD1. In germline, CDR1 is MGHRA, CDR2 YSYEKL. CDR3 size: 13 residues.

This chain connects TRBV18 to TRBJ2-5; 11 positions agree with TRBD1. Looked up from germline, CDR1 is KGHSH and CDR2 is LQKENI. This CDR3 is built from 16 residues. Trimming at V came to 3 bases and at J to 3 bases, leaving 6 bases not matched to a gene. The CDR3 region is CASSPFKGQGEETQYF. CDR3 coding DNA: TGTGCCAGCTCACCCTTCAAGGGACAGGGGGAAGAGACCCAGTACTTC.

V gene TRBV4-3 combines with J gene TRBJ2-2; 9 nucleotides match TRBD1. Germline trimming cut 3 bases from V and 5 bases from J; bases unmatched to any gene: 4. Germline CDR1 LGHNA, CDR2 YSLEER. The CDR3 covers 15 residues. The CDR3 region is CASSQGTGWTGELFF. As DNA, the CDR3 is TGCGCCAGCAGCCAGGGGACAGGGTGGACCGGGGAGCTGTTTTTT.

V gene TRBV6-5 combines with J gene TRBJ2-7; possibly TRBD2 for D (5 bases). The V end was cut by 2 bases, the J end by 7 bases, with 12 bases between. Germline V gene sequence: CDR1 MNHEY, CDR2 SVGAGI. The CDR3 has 13 residues. CDR3 protein: CASSYTRGGEQYF. CDR3 nucleotides: TGTGCCAGCAGTTACACCCGGGGTGGGGAGCAGTACTTC.